This TCR beta chain was recorded in a study of identical twins. TCRdb re-called the 5' RACE reads with MiXCR, one entry per CDR3 protein. The sample shows around 490,000 distinct CDR3 sequences, approximately 20% of them seen only once. CDR3 length: 15 residues. CDR1 SEHNR and CDR2 FQNEAQ come from the germline V gene (reference sequence). Trimming stripped 4 bases from V and 4 bases from J, with 14 bases between. These data were also filed under a second study, of yellow fever vaccine responses in identical twins.

This chain uses TRBV7-9 with TRBJ2-1, with D possibly being TRBD2 (6 bases). Sample: CD4+ T cells sorted from blood. This receptor was identified in a woman between 18 and 29 years old in good health. CDR3 region: CASSSRGGEYNEQFF. The CDR3 region has the DNA TGTGCCAGCAGCTCGAGGGGCGGGGAGTACAATGAGCAGTTCTTC.